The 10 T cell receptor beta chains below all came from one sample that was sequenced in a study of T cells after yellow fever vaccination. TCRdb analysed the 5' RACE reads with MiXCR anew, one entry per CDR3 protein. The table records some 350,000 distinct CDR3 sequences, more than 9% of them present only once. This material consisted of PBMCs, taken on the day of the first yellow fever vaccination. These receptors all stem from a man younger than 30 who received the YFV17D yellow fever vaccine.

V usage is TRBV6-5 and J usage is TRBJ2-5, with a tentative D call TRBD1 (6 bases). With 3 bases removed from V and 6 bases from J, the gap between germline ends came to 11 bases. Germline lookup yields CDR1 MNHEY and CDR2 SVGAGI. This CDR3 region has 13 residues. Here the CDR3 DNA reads TGTGCCAGCAGTTATTCTACAGGGAAGACCCAGTACTTC. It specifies CASSYSTGKTQYF.

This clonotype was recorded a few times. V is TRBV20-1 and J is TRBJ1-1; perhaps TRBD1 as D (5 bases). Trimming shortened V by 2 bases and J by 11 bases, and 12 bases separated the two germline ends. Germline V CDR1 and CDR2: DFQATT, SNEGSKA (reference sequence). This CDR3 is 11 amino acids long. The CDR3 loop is CSARRQGKAFF. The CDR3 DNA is TGCAGTGCTAGAAGGCAGGGAAAGGCTTTCTTT.

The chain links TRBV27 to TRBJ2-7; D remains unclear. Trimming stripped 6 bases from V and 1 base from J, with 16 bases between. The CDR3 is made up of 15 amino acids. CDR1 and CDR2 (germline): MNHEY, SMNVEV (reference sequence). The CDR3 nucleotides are TGTGCCAGCAGCCCCTCCCTTGATGGTTCCTACGAGCAGTACGTC. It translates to CASSPSLDGSYEQYV.

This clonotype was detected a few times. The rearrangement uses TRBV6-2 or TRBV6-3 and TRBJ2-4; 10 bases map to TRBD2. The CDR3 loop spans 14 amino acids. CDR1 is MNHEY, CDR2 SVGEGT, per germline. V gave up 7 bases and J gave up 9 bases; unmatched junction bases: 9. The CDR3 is CASISGGAGGIQYF. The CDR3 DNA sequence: TGTGCCAGCATAAGCGGGGGGGCAGGGGGCATTCAGTACTTC.

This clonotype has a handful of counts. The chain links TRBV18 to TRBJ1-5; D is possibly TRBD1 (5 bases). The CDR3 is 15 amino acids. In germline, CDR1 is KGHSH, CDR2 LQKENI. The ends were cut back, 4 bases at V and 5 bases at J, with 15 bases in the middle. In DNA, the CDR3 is TGTGCCAGCTCACTTGGACACGGGGCCCATCAGCCCCAGCATTTT. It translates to CASSLGHGAHQPQHF.

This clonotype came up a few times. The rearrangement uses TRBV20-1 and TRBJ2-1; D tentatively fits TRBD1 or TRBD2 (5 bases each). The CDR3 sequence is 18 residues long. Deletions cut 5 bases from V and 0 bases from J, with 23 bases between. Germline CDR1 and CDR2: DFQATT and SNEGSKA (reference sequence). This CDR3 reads CSALSGTPEQHSYNEQFF. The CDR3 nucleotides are TGCAGTGCTCTGAGTGGGACGCCAGAGCAACACTCCTACAATGAGCAGTTCTTC.

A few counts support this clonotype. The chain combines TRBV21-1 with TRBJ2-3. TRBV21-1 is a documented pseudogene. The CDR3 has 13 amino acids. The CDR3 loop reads CASSTGSTDTQYF. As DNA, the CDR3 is TGTGCCAGCAGCACAGGGAGCACAGATACGCAGTATTTT.

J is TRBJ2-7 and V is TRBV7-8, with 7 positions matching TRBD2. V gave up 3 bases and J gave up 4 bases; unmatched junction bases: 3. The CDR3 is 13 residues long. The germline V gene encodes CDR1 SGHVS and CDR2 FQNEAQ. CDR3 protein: CASSFGGVYEQYV. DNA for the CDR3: TGTGCCAGCAGCTTTGGGGGGGTGTACGAGCAGTACGTC.

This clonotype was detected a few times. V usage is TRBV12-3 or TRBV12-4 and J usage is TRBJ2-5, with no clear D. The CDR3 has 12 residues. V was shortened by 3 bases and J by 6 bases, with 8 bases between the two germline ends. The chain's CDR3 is CASSFGRQTQYF. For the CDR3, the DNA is TGTGCCAGCAGTTTCGGGCGGCAGACCCAGTACTTC.

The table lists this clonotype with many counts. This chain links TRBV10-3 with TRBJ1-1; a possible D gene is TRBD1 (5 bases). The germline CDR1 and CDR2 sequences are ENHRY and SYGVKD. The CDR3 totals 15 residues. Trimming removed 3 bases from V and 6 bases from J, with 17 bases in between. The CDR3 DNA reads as TGTGCCATCAGTGATCCGGACGGCCTGGGGGCTGAAGCTTTCTTT. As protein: CAISDPDGLGAEAFF.